This TCR beta chain was captured by sequencing in a study of blood T cell repertoires in COVID-19. Turning to the study itself: The United States, Italy and Spain were the sources of the acute and convalescent COVID-19 samples. Sample material is recorded as cDNA or gDNA derived from T cells, B-cell-depleted T cells, or PBMCs.

In the authors' workflow: Amplification of reference gene primers provided the estimated nucleated cell counts. Clones were sequenced by immunoSEQ multiplex PCR, and TCRdb holds only the in-frame ones, with some missing. The V and J calls and clone size were taken over from that table, and D and trimming were inferred from the DNA. The sample comprises over 200,000 clones, 86% of which are singletons, and about 2% rests with the top ten. In germline, CDR1 is SGHDT, CDR2 YYEEEE. The CDR3 sequence is 14 residues long. Trimming cost V 3 bases and J 7 bases; bases outside gene matches: 4. Input material: peripheral blood. This sequence originates from a man aged 30 to 39 who had recovered from COVID-19. V usage is TRBV5-6 and J usage is TRBJ2-3; TRBD1 agrees at 11 bases. The CDR3 here is CASSSGTGGHTQYF. The CDR3 bases are TGTGCCAGCAGCTCCGGGACAGGGGGGCATACGCAGTATTTT. Together with reference TRBV5-6 and TRBJ2-3, the CDR3 gives the full variable domain: DAGVTQSPTHLIKTRGQQVTLRCSPKSGHDTVSWYQQALGQGPQFIFQYYEEEERQRGNFPDRFSGHQFPNYSSELNVNALLLGDSALYLCASSSGTGGHTQYFGPGTRLTVL.